This TCR beta chain was observed in a study of spatial heterogeneity in lung cancer. About the study: Alpha-chain sequences were detected in numbers that were consistently lower than beta-chain sequences.

TCRdb independently ran MiXCR on the 5' RACE reads; one entry per CDR3 protein. The table includes around 40,000 distinct CDR3 sequences, under 6.5% detected once. Specified time point: sample taken at primary tumor resection. Unsorted whole RNA samples from tumor, nontumor lung or frozen PBMC were sequenced. Broader study findings: At resection, ubiquitous expanded tumor TCRs appeared in blood more than at follow-up.

This clonotype has just a few counts. The target antigen is unknown. Specimen: PBMCs, collected at surgery. The sequence derives from a male donor with early-stage non-small cell lung cancer.

CDR3 nucleotides: TGCAGTGCTAGAAACAGAGTCAAAGGGAATGAGCAGTTCTTC. The encoded protein is CSARNRVKGNEQFF. The chain couples TRBV20-1 to TRBJ2-1; D is unresolved. The length of the CDR3 is 14 residues. Per the germline V gene, CDR1 is DFQATT and CDR2 is SNEGSKA (reference sequence). Between the trimmed V and J ends, which lost 2 bases and 7 bases, there was a span of 15 bases.